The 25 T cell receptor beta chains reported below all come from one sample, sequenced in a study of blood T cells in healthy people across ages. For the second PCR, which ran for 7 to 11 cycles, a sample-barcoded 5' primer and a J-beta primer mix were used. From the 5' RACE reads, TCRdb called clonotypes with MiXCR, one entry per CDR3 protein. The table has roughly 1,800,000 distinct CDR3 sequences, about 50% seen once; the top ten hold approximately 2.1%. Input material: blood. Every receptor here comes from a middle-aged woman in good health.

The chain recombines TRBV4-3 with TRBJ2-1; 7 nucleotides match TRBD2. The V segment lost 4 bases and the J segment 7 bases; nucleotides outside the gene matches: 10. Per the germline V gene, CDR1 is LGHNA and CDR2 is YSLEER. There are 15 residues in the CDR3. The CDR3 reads CASSPGRGGANEQFF. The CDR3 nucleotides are TGCGCCAGCAGCCCGGGGAGGGGAGGTGCGAATGAGCAGTTCTTC.

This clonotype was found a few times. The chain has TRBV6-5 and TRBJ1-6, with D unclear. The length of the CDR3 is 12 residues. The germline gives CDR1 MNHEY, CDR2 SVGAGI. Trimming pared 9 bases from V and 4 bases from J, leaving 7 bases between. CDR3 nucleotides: TGTGCCAGTTCCCGTTATAATTCACCCCTCCACTTT. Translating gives CASSRYNSPLHF.

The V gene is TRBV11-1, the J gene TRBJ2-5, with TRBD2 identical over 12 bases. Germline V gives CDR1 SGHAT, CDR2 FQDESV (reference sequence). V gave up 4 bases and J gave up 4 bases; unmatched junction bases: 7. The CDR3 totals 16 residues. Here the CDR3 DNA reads TGTGCCAGCAGCTCGTTAACTAGCGGGAGGAGAGAGACCCAGTACTTC. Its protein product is CASSSLTSGRRETQYF.

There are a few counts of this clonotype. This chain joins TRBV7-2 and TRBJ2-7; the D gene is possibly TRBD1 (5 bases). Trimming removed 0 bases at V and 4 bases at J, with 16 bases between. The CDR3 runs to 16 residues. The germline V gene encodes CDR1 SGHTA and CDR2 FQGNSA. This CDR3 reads CASSLANLQVEYEQYF. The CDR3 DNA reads TGTGCCAGCAGCTTAGCGAATTTACAGGTAGAGTACGAGCAGTACTTC.

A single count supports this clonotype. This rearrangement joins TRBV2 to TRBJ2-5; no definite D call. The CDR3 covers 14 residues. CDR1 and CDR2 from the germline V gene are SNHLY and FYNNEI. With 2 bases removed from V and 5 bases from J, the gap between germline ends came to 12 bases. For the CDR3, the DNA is TGTGCCAGCAGTGAATGGGCAGTCCGGGAGACCCAGTACTTC. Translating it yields CASSEWAVRETQYF.

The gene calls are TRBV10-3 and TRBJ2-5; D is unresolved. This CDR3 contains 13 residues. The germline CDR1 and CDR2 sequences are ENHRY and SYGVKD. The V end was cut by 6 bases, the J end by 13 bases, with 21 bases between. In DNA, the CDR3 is TGTGCCATCAGAGCCACGGGCTCCTACGAGCGGTACTTC. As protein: CAIRATGSYERYF.

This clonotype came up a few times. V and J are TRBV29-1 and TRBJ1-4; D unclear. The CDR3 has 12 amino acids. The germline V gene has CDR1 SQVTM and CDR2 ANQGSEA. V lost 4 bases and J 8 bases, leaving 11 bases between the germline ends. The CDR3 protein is CSVGTTPEKLFF. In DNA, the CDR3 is TGCAGCGTTGGCACCACCCCAGAAAAACTGTTTTTT.

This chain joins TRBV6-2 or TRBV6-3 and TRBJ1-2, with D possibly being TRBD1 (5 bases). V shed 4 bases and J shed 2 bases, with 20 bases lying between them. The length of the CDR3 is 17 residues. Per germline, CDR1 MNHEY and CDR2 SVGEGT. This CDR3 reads CASSFHSTRAGNYGYTF. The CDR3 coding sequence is TGTGCCAGCAGTTTCCATTCGACCCGGGCAGGGAACTATGGCTACACCTTC.

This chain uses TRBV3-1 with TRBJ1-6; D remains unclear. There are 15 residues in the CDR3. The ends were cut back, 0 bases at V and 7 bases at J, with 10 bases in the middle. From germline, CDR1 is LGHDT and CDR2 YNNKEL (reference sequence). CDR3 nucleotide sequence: TGTGCCAGCAGCCAAGAAGGGAGACTAAATTCACCCCTCCACTTT. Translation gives CASSQEGRLNSPLHF.

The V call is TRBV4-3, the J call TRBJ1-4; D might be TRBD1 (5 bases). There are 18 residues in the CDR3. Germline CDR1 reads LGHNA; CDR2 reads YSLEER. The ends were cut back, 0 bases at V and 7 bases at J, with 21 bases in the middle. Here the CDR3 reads CASSQDETGGLWGEKLFF. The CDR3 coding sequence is TGCGCCAGCAGCCAAGATGAAACAGGAGGGCTGTGGGGTGAAAAACTGTTTTTT.

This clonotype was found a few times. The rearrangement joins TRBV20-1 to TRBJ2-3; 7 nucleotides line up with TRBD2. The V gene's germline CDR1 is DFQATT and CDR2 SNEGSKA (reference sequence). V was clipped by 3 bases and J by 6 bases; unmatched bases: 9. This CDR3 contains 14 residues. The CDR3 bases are TGCAGTGCTAGGGAGTCACTAGCGCGGGATACGCAGTATTTT. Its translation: CSARESLARDTQYF.

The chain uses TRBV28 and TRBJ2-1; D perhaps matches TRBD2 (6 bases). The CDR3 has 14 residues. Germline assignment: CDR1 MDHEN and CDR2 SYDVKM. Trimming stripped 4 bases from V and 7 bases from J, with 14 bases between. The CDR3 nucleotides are TGTGCCAGCAGTTCAGCATGGGGGAGGAATGAGCAGTTCTTC. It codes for CASSSAWGRNEQFF.

The CDR3 sequence: CASSDPTGYSPLHF. CDR3 nucleotides: TGTGCCAGCAGTGACCCGACAGGGTATTCACCCCTCCACTTT. This sequence joins TRBV28 and TRBJ1-6; TRBD1 matches 7 bases. Germline V gives CDR1 MDHEN, CDR2 SYDVKM. The ends lost 5 bases at V and 8 bases at J; junction bases unmatched: 6. The CDR3 has 14 residues.

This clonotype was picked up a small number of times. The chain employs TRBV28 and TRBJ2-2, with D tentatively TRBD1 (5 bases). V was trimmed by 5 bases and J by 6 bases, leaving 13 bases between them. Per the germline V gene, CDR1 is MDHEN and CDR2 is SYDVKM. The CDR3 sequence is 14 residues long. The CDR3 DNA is TGTGCCAGCAGTCGGCCAGGGTTCTCCGGGGAGCTGTTTTTT. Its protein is CASSRPGFSGELFF.

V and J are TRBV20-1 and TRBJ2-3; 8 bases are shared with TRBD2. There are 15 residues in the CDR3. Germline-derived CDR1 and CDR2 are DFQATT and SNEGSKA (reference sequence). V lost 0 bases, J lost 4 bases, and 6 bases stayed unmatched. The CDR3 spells CSAREAAGEADTQYF. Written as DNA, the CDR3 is TGCAGTGCTAGAGAGGCAGCGGGGGAGGCAGATACGCAGTATTTT.

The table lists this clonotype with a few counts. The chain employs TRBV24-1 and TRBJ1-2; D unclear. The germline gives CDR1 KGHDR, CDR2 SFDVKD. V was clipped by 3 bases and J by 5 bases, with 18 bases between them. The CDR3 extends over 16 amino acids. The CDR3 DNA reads TGTGCCACCAGTGATACGGCGGAGGAGGGCGAGTATGGCTACACCTTC. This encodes CATSDTAEEGEYGYTF.

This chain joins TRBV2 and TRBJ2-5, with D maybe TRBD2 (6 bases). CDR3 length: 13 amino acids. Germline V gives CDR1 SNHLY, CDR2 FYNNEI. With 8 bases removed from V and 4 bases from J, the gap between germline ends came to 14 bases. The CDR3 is CASLGGVRETQYF. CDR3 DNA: TGTGCCAGCCTAGGCGGGGTACGAGAGACCCAGTACTTC.

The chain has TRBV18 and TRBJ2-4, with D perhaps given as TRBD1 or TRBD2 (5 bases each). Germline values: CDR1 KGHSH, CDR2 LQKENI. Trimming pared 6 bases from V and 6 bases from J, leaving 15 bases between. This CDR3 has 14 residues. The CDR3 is CASSASGTGNIQYF. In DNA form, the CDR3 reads TGTGCCAGCTCCGCTTCCGGGACGGGAAACATTCAGTACTTC.

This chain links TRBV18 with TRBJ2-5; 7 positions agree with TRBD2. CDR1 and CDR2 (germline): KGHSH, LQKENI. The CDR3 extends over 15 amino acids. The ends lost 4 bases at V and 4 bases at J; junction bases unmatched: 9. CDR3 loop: CASSLAAASGETQYF. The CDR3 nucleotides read TGTGCCAGCTCACTAGCTGCGGCTAGCGGAGAGACCCAGTACTTC.

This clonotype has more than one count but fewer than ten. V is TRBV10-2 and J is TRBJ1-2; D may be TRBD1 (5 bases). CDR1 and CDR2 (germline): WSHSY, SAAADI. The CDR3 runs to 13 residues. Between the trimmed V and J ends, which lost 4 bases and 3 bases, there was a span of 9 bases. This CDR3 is CASSVDSYYGYTF. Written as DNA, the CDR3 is TGCGCCAGCAGTGTCGACAGTTACTATGGCTACACCTTC.

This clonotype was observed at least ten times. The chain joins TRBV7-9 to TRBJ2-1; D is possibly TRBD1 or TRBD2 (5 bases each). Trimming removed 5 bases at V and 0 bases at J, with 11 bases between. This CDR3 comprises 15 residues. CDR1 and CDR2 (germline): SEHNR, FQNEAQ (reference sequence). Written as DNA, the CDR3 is TGTGCCAGCAGCCCGCCGGGGCTCTCCTACAATGAGCAGTTCTTC. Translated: CASSPPGLSYNEQFF.

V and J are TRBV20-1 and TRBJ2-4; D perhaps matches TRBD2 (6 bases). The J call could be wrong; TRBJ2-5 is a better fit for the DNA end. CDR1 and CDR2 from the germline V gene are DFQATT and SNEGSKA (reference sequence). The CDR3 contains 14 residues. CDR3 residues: CSAPAEGGLKTQYF. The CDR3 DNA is TGCAGTGCTCCCGCGGAGGGAGGTTTAAAGACCCAGTACTTC.

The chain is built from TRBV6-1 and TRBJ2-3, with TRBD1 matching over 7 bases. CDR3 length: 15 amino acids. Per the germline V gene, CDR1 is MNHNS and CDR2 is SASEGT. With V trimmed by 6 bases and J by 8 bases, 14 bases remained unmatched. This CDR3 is CASRSSGQSAATQYF. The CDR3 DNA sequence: TGTGCCAGCAGGAGCTCGGGACAGTCGGCGGCTACGCAGTATTTT.

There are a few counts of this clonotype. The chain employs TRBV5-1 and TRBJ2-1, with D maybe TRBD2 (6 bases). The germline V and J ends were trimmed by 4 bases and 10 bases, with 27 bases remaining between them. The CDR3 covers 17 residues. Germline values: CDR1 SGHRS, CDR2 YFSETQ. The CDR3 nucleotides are TGCGCCAGCAGCCTGGGAGGACTCGACAACCCTTTTGGCGAGCAGTTCTTC. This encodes CASSLGGLDNPFGEQFF.

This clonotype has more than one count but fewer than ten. The CDR3 loop is CAISESGQGASSYEQYF. CDR3 coding DNA: TGTGCCATCAGTGAGTCGGGACAGGGGGCTAGCTCCTACGAGCAGTACTTC. The chain has TRBV10-3 and TRBJ2-7; the match to TRBD1 covers 12 bases. The CDR3 totals 17 residues. Trimming cost V 0 bases and J 0 bases; bases outside gene matches: 3. Looked up from germline, CDR1 is ENHRY and CDR2 is SYGVKD.